The rows below give T cell receptor beta chains drawn from one sample of a study of CD8 T cells in Susac syndrome. In TCRdb, the immunoSEQ multiplex PCR reads were re-called with MiXCR into one record per CDR3 protein. The sample holds about 160,000 distinct CDR3 sequences, approximately 94% seen once. The specimen was CD4+ T cells from PBMCs. These receptors all stem from a human donor with multiple sclerosis. Both conserved end residues are trimmed from each CDR3. D genes are given only for firm matches. Clone size appears in some rows only: once, few, many, or a class for an expanded clone.

>NA|TRBV5-6|NA
ASSRPGVWRQETQY
>NA|TRBV29-1|NA
SVEEGANEKLF
>NA|TRBV12-3/TRBV12-4|NA
ASSLHRATADTEAF
>NA|TRBV3-1|NA
ASSQISPVYGYT
>once|TRBV24-1|NA
ATSDSKGAQETQY
>once|TRBV28|TRBD1
ASIRGPGGIFTDTQY
>NA|TRBV27|NA
ASSPRGLIGQPQH
>NA|TRBV30|TRBD1
AWDRVGEQY
>NA|TRBV29-1|NA
SARFTGSGYT
>NA|TRBV6-5|NA
ASSWKLNYGYT
>NA|TRBV19|TRBD2
ASSSAGLAGYVGGPSYEQY
>NA|TRBV6-2/TRBV6-3|NA
ASSSLLNAGELF
>NA|TRBV9|NA
ASSVASPDTQY
>NA|TRBV2|NA
ASSYQTGTK
>NA|TRBV3-1|TRBD2
ASSLTSGRGVEQY
>NA|TRBV30|NA
AWAGRRPVHEQF
>NA|TRBV2|NA
ASRKQGDSTEAF
>NA|TRBV29-1|TRBD1
SVAGGQGINQPQH
>NA|TRBV5-4|TRBD1
ASSPAGGEAF
>NA|TRBV7-2|TRBD1
ASTPGAGQGGYGYT
>once|TRBV7-9|TRBD1
ASSPDRGTEEAF
>NA|TRBV12-3/TRBV12-4|NA
ASSLGPAGGQETQY
>NA|TRBV5-6|NA
ASSSQGFQETQY
>NA|TRBV18|NA
ASSRTVGPSLETQY
>once|TRBV30|TRBD1
AWSGRGPAGANVLT
>NA|TRBV7-2|TRBD2
ASSLVGLAGTDTQY
>NA|TRBV20-1|TRBD2
SASGLANPHEQY
>NA|TRBV5-1|NA
ASSLDSSGTEAF
>NA|TRBV19|NA
ASSKRGVTSYGYT
>NA|TRBV4-1|TRBD2
ASRPGLAGVGTQY
>NA|TRBV2|NA
ASQRFQETQY
>few|TRBV7-9|NA
ASSLETYEQY
>once|TRBV10-3|NA
ATWTAKRGLNTGELF
>NA|TRBV27|NA
ASSFLNSGSGANVLT